The clone carrying this T cell receptor (beta chain) has just one count. The ends were cut back, 5 bases at V and 2 bases at J, with 10 bases in the middle. CDR1 is GTSNPN, CDR2 SVGIG, per germline (reference sequence). This CDR3 is 12 amino acids long. Primers: 60 Vbeta forward and 13 Jbeta reverse. Measured with immunoSEQ multiplex PCR; TCRdb has only the in-frame clones, and not every one. This table holds fewer than 85,000 clones, 60% to 75% found once. This entry belongs to a study of cytomegalovirus exposure and HLA in healthy donors. This chain links TRBV30 with TRBJ2-7; possibly TRBD2 for D (5 bases). Material: PBMCs. The sequence came from a woman aged 40-49 years in good health and CMV-seropositive. The CDR3 reads CAWSSGTYEQYF. The CDR3 coding sequence is TGTGCCTGGTCCAGCGGAACCTACGAGCAGTACTTC.